The 21 T cell receptor beta chains below come from one sample, sequenced in a study of cytomegalovirus exposure and HLA in healthy donors listed by TCRdb under 2017. To prepare the library, the immunoSEQ multiplex PCR assay was applied. For the multiplex PCR, a mixture combining 60 forward primers for TCR Vbeta segments and 13 reverse primers for TCR Jbeta segments was used. TCRdb obtained this table from immuneACCESS and retained in-frame rearrangements with V and J assigned. These tables miss some clones; where compared with another copy, unresolved V genes account for less than half of the shortfall, and the remainder is unexplained. This sample holds some 100,000 clones; more than 80% were observed only once. 3.5% to 5% of the sample rests with the top ten. The material sequenced was PBMCs. The receptors shown here come from a man younger than 45 in good health and CMV-seronegative.

The CDR3 region has the DNA TGTGCCACATCGGGAGTGAGCTCCTACAATGAGCAGTTCTTC. Residues: CATSGVSSYNEQFF. The chain combines TRBV6-1 with TRBJ2-1; the D gene is possibly TRBD2 (6 bases). Per germline, CDR1 MNHNS and CDR2 SASEGT. V lost 10 bases to trimming and J lost 0 bases, with 13 bases between them. This CDR3 is built from 14 residues.

This clone was detected a few times. In nucleotides, the CDR3 is TGTGCCAGCCGACGGGGACCTAGCGGGACTTCAGATACGCAGTATTTT. Its translation is CASRRGPSGTSDTQYF. The V call is TRBV2, the J call TRBJ2-3; 9 positions match TRBD2. V shed 8 bases and J 4 bases; nucleotides not matched to a gene: 13. The CDR3 has 16 amino acids. Germline CDR1 reads SNHLY; CDR2 reads FYNNEI.

V gene TRBV4-3 combines with J gene TRBJ2-1, with D tentatively TRBD2 (5 bases). The V end was cut by 1 base, the J end by 2 bases, with 15 bases between. This CDR3 contains 17 residues. Germline CDR1 is LGHNA and CDR2 is YSLEER. The CDR3 region has the DNA TGCGCCAGCAGCCAAGCATATCAAGCGGTGACCTACAATGAGCAGTTCTTC. This gives the protein CASSQAYQAVTYNEQFF.

This clone was detected only once. This chain links TRBV29-1 with TRBJ2-7; TRBD1 agrees at 9 bases. CDR1 and CDR2 (germline): SQVTM, ANQGSEA. The CDR3 has 12 amino acids. J gave up 5 bases and V 3 bases, and 2 bases lay outside the gene matches. This CDR3 reads CSVEDRGHEQYF. DNA of the CDR3: TGCAGCGTTGAGGACAGGGGCCACGAGCAGTACTTC.

The chain is built from TRBV19 and TRBJ1-5; 8 positions agree with TRBD1. V lost 4 bases to trimming and J lost 6 bases; unmatched junction nucleotides: 5. The CDR3 spans 14 residues. In germline, CDR1 is LNHDA, CDR2 SQIVND (reference sequence). CDR3 amino acids: CASSTDRVTQPQHF. The CDR3 DNA is TGTGCCAGTAGTACGGACAGGGTGACTCAGCCCCAGCATTTT.

The V gene is TRBV9, the J gene TRBJ2-7, with TRBD2 matching 11 bases. With V trimmed by 4 bases and J by 5 bases, 14 bases remained unmatched. The CDR3 is 17 amino acids. Per the germline V gene, CDR1 is SGDLS and CDR2 is YYNGEE. CDR3 coding DNA: TGTGCCAGCAGCCCAAAGACCCTAGCGGGAGGTACCCACGAGCAGTACTTC. Its translation is CASSPKTLAGGTHEQYF.

The table lists this clone with a count of one. The V gene is TRBV9, the J gene TRBJ2-3; TRBD2 might be the D (9 bases). Trimming removed 4 bases from V and 4 bases from J, with 16 bases in between. CDR1 and CDR2 from the germline V gene are SGDLS and YYNGEE. The CDR3 consists of 15 residues. CDR3 in amino acids: CASSPGGGRADTQYF. CDR3 nucleotide sequence: TGTGCCAGCAGCCCAGGGGGCGGGAGGGCAGATACGCAGTATTTT.

Written as DNA, the CDR3 is TGTGCCAGCTATTCTCGGGCAACTAATGAAAAACTGTTTTTT. Its protein is CASYSRATNEKLFF. J is TRBJ1-4 and V is TRBV7-9; D remains unclear. CDR3 size: 14 residues. The ends were cut back, 8 bases at V and 0 bases at J, with 10 bases in the middle. In germline, CDR1 is SEHNR, CDR2 FQNEAQ (reference sequence). The whole variable domain, filled in from reference TRBV7-9 and TRBJ1-4, reads DTGVSQNPRHKITKRGQNVTFRCDPISEHNRLYWYRQTLGQGPEFLTYFQNEAQLEKSRLLSDRFSAERPKGSFSTLEIQRTEQGDSAMYLCASYSRATNEKLFFGSGTQLSVL.

The table lists this clone with a count of one. The chain recombines TRBV5-1 with TRBJ1-1, with D perhaps matching TRBD1 (5 bases). The CDR3 spans 14 residues. Germline values: CDR1 SGHRS, CDR2 YFSETQ. With 1 base removed from V and 1 base from J, the gap between germline ends came to 8 bases. The CDR3 protein is CASSLQGPNTEAFF. CDR3 in DNA: TGCGCCAGCAGCTTGCAGGGTCCGAACACTGAAGCTTTCTTT. The full variable domain, in which reference TRBV5-1 and TRBJ1-1 provide the parts outside the CDR3, is KAGVTQTPRYLIKTRGQQVTLSCSPISGHRSVSWYQQTPGQGLQFLFEYFSETQRNKGNFPGRFSGRQFSNSRSEMNVSTLELGDSALYLCASSLQGPNTEAFFGQGTRLTVV.

In regard to this clone: Mismatch with germline at one junction end may stem from a read error. The chain carries TRBV5-1 and TRBJ2-7, with 9 bases identical to TRBD1. This CDR3 comprises 16 residues. CDR1 is SGHRS, CDR2 YFSETQ, per germline. CDR3 amino acids: CASSIQPGQGNYGQYF. The CDR3 coding sequence is TGCGCCAGCAGCATCCAACCGGGACAGGGCAATTACGGGCAGTACTTC.

This clone was counted a few times. V gene TRBV11-3 combines with J gene TRBJ2-3; TRBD1 matches at 8 bases. Trimming removed 5 bases from V and 3 bases from J; junction bases left unmatched: 7. The CDR3 is 15 amino acids. From germline, CDR1 is SGHNT and CDR2 YENEEA. The CDR3 reads CASSPAGGATDTQYF. DNA of the CDR3: TGTGCCAGCAGCCCCGCAGGGGGCGCGACAGATACGCAGTATTTT.

The CDR3: CAWSLRLAGEQYF. The CDR3 DNA reads as TGTGCCTGGAGCCTCCGACTAGCGGGAGAGCAGTACTTC. The chain links TRBV30 to TRBJ2-7; 11 bases are a match to TRBD2. Germline assignment: CDR1 GTSNPN and CDR2 SVGIG (reference sequence). There are 13 residues in the CDR3. The trim removed 3 bases at V and 7 bases at J, leaving 5 bases unmatched.

The chain combines TRBV4-1 with TRBJ1-5; weak D call: TRBD1 (5 bases). CDR3 length: 14 residues. CDR1 and CDR2 from the germline V gene are MGHRA and YSYEKL. Trimming shortened V by 3 bases and J by 7 bases, and 13 bases separated the two germline ends. CDR3 sequence (DNA): TGCGCCAGCAGCCAGGCCCAGGGAGGACAGCCCCAGCATTTT. Its protein is CASSQAQGGQPQHF.

This clone was seen a handful of times. This chain joins TRBV14 and TRBJ2-7; TRBD1 matches at 8 bases. The CDR3 length is 16 residues. Trimming cost V 5 bases and J 0 bases; bases outside gene matches: 9. Germline CDR1 and CDR2: SGHDN and FVKESK. This CDR3 reads CASSSGQGSGSYEQYF. CDR3 bases: TGTGCCAGCAGCTCCGGACAGGGAAGCGGCTCCTACGAGCAGTACTTC.

The chain carries TRBV28 and TRBJ2-7, with 7 bases matching TRBD1. This CDR3 comprises 14 residues. Germline CDR1 and CDR2: MDHEN and SYDVKM. J lost 3 bases, V lost 3 bases, and 5 bases had no gene match. CDR3 loop: CASSFDRAYYEQYF. DNA of the CDR3: TGTGCCAGCAGTTTCGACAGGGCCTACTACGAGCAGTACTTC.

This chain links TRBV4-1 with TRBJ1-4, with D uncertain. Per the germline V gene, CDR1 is MGHRA and CDR2 is YSYEKL. V was clipped by 0 bases and J by 8 bases, with 13 bases between them. The CDR3 length is 15 residues. The CDR3 DNA sequence: TGCGCCAGCAGCCAAGATTTCGCAGTTTCCGAAAAACTGTTTTTT. It yields the protein CASSQDFAVSEKLFF.

The sample holds one count of this clone. V is TRBV7-2 and J is TRBJ2-3; 10 bases line up with TRBD2. Germline V CDR1 and CDR2: SGHTA, FQGNSA. This CDR3 has 14 amino acids. J was trimmed by 4 bases and V by 5 bases; bases with no gene match: 3. CDR3 residues: CASSDSGGPDTQYF. For the CDR3, the DNA is TGTGCCAGCAGCGATAGCGGGGGGCCAGATACGCAGTATTTT.

The chain couples TRBV2 to TRBJ1-1; D is unclear. Germline CDR1 is SNHLY and CDR2 is FYNNEI. This CDR3 comprises 14 residues. Trimming removed 6 bases from V and 0 bases from J, with 11 bases in between. CDR3 sequence reads: CASRGEVLNTEAFF. CDR3 sequence (DNA): TGTGCCAGCAGAGGCGAGGTCCTGAACACTGAAGCTTTCTTT.

V usage is TRBV10-3 and J usage is TRBJ1-1; 7 bases are shared with TRBD1. V lost 10 bases and J lost 5; bases outside the gene matches: 13. Germline V gene sequence: CDR1 ENHRY, CDR2 SYGVKD. The CDR3 sequence is 14 residues long. CDR3 loop: CATARLQGRTEAFF. The CDR3 nucleotides read TGTGCCACTGCGCGATTACAGGGGCGGACTGAAGCTTTCTTT.

V usage is TRBV9 and J usage is TRBJ2-3, with 9 nucleotides matching TRBD2. Germline trimming cut 5 bases from V and 0 bases from J; bases unmatched to any gene: 13. Looked up from germline, CDR1 is SGDLS and CDR2 is YYNGEE. CDR3 length: 18 amino acids. CDR3 protein: CASRDDSPSGVSTDTQYF. The DNA for the CDR3 is TGTGCCAGCAGGGACGACTCACCTAGCGGGGTGAGCACAGATACGCAGTATTTT.

The rearrangement links TRBV29-1 to TRBJ1-1; TRBD1 might be the D (6 bases). The germline gives CDR1 SQVTM, CDR2 ANQGSEA. The ends were cut back, 7 bases at V and 4 bases at J, with 19 bases in the middle. CDR3 length: 14 amino acids. CDR3 sequence (DNA): TGCAGCGCCCAGGGCGGGGGGCTAGGCACTGAAGCTTTCTTT. Protein product: CSAQGGGLGTEAFF.